The 27 T cell receptor beta chains below all came from one sample that was sequenced in a study of regulatory T cells in long-lasting Graves disease. Libraries of TCR beta came from iRepertoire HTBI primers plus Arm-PCR of CDR3 regions. MiXCR, run by TCRdb on the multiplex PCR reads, gives a single entry per CDR3 protein. In the table there are approximately 690,000 distinct CDR3 sequences, 25% to 35% of which are singletons. Time point of the sample: persistent/refractory GD, antithyroid drugs over 5 years with positive TRAb. The authors made the TCR library using RNA they extracted from PBMCs. This sample comprised peripheral blood mononuclear cells (PBMCs), obtained when the disease was refractory, from a patient treated with antithyroid drugs. Receptor source: a female donor with Graves disease.

This chain joins TRBV6-1 and TRBJ2-5; 14 bases align to TRBD2. CDR3 length equals 16 residues. V lost 6 bases to trimming and J lost 5 bases; unmatched junction nucleotides: 8. In germline, CDR1 is MNHNS, CDR2 SASEGT. The CDR3 loop reads CASRMTSGRARETQYF. CDR3 coding DNA: TGTGCCAGCAGAATGACTAGCGGGAGGGCCCGGGAGACCCAGTACTTC.

The chain couples TRBV3-1 to TRBJ2-3, with 7 bases matching TRBD2. V lost 1 base, J lost 2 bases, and 3 bases stayed unmatched. There are 15 residues in the CDR3. The germline gives CDR1 LGHDT, CDR2 YNNKEL (reference sequence). In DNA, the CDR3 is TGTGCCAGCAGCCAAGTGACTAGCTCCACAGATACGCAGTATTTT. Encoded protein: CASSQVTSSTDTQYF.

V and J are TRBV10-3 and TRBJ1-1; TRBD1 matches 8 bases. From germline, CDR1 is ENHRY and CDR2 SYGVKD. This CDR3 region has 15 residues. With 0 bases clipped from V and 4 bases from J, the junction kept 4 bases outside the gene matches. CDR3 in DNA: TGTGCCATCAGTGAGTCGACAGGGGATGGCACTGAAGCTTTCTTT. This encodes CAISESTGDGTEAFF.

In its sample, this clonotype was seen a few times. This chain joins TRBV12-3 or TRBV12-4 and TRBJ1-2; unclear D gene. The CDR3 contains 15 residues. V lost 3 bases to trimming and J lost 2 bases, with 13 bases between them. The CDR3 DNA follows: TGTGCCAGCAGTTTTGCTAGGGCGGTGAACTATGGCTACACCTTC. Encoded protein: CASSFARAVNYGYTF.

This clonotype showed up many times. The J gene is TRBJ1-2, the V gene TRBV9; perhaps TRBD1 as D (5 bases). Trimming pared 0 bases from V and 2 bases from J, leaving 5 bases between. Germline lookup yields CDR1 SGDLS and CDR2 YYNGEE. The CDR3 contains 13 residues. The CDR3 loop is CASSVAGNYGYTF. DNA for the CDR3: TGTGCCAGCAGCGTAGCAGGGAACTATGGCTACACCTTC.

The table lists this clonotype with a few counts. The CDR3 region has the DNA TGTGCCTGGAGTGATCTGGGGGGCAATCAGCCCCAGCATTTT. It translates to CAWSDLGGNQPQHF. V usage is TRBV30 and J usage is TRBJ1-5; tentative D call: TRBD1 (5 bases). The V and J ends lost 1 base and 2 bases respectively, with 9 bases between them. This CDR3 has 14 residues. The germline CDR1 and CDR2 sequences are GTSNPN and SVGIG (reference sequence).

The rearrangement joins TRBV5-1 to TRBJ2-3; TRBD1 agrees at 7 bases. The germline V gene encodes CDR1 SGHRS and CDR2 YFSETQ. Trimming cost V 6 bases and J 0 bases; bases outside gene matches: 7. The CDR3 extends over 15 amino acids. The CDR3 here is CASTKGAASTDTQYF. The CDR3 DNA reads as TGCGCCAGCACAAAGGGGGCAGCTAGCACAGATACGCAGTATTTT.

The V gene is TRBV12-3 or TRBV12-4, the J gene TRBJ1-2, with TRBD1 as a possible D gene (5 bases). CDR3 size: 12 residues. V was cut by 4 bases and J by 7 bases, with 10 bases left in between. CDR3 sequence: CASSSGNRGYTF. The CDR3 region has the DNA TGTGCCAGCAGTTCAGGGAATCGTGGCTACACCTTC.

This clonotype came up a few times. This sequence joins TRBV6-1 and TRBJ1-1; D possibly corresponds to TRBD1 (5 bases). Germline CDR1 MNHNS, CDR2 SASEGT. Trimming took 7 bases from V and 7 from J, leaving 19 bases between them. This CDR3 is 14 amino acids long. The CDR3 DNA follows: TGTGCCAGCATCCATAAGCCCCGGGGGGGTGAAGCTTTCTTT. Translated, it gives CASIHKPRGGEAFF.

This clonotype occurred many times. This chain uses TRBV28 with TRBJ2-7; the match to TRBD1 covers 9 bases. This CDR3 has 14 residues. Germline assignment: CDR1 MDHEN and CDR2 SYDVKM. V trimming: 2 bases; J trimming: 3 bases; junction bases outside the gene matches: 2. CDR3 coding DNA: TGTGCCAGCAGTTTAGGGACAGGGAACTACGAGCAGTACTTC. Translating it yields CASSLGTGNYEQYF.

V and J are TRBV5-1 and TRBJ2-7, with D possibly matching TRBD2 (6 bases). Between the trimmed V and J ends, which lost 3 bases and 2 bases, there was a span of 15 bases. The CDR3 loop spans 15 amino acids. The germline gives CDR1 SGHRS, CDR2 YFSETQ. The CDR3 nucleotides read TGCGCCAGCAGCTGGGATTGGGACTCACCCTACGAGCAGTACTTC. It translates to CASSWDWDSPYEQYF.

This clonotype was seen a few times. The gene calls are TRBV6-2 or TRBV6-3 and TRBJ1-1, with D tentatively TRBD1 (6 bases). This CDR3 contains 16 residues. Germline V gives CDR1 MNHEY, CDR2 SVGEGT. Trimming stripped 5 bases from V and 0 bases from J, with 16 bases between. CDR3 in amino acids: CASSELGGAMNTEAFF. The CDR3 nucleotides read TGTGCCAGCAGTGAATTAGGGGGAGCAATGAACACTGAAGCTTTCTTT.

V is TRBV7-2 and J is TRBJ1-1; possibly TRBD1 for D (6 bases). CDR3 length equals 16 residues. Germline V gives CDR1 SGHTA, CDR2 FQGNSA. V was shortened by 6 bases and J by 0 bases, with 17 bases between the two germline ends. CDR3 sequence reads: CASRGGGSPMNTEAFF. In DNA form, the CDR3 reads TGTGCCAGCAGAGGGGGGGGGTCCCCAATGAACACTGAAGCTTTCTTT.

V is TRBV9 and J is TRBJ1-1, with D possibly being TRBD1 (6 bases). There are 16 residues in the CDR3. The germline gives CDR1 SGDLS, CDR2 YYNGEE. The V and J ends lost 0 bases and 5 bases respectively, with 17 bases between them. CDR3 sequence reads: CASSVEGTGLGTEAFF. DNA of the CDR3: TGTGCCAGCAGCGTAGAGGGAACAGGGCTGGGAACTGAAGCTTTCTTT. Looking up the rest from reference TRBV9 and TRBJ1-1 gives the full variable domain: DSGVTQTPKHLITATGQRVTLRCSPRSGDLSVYWYQQSLDQGLQFLIQYYNGEERAKGNILERFSAQQFPDLHSELNLSSLELGDSALYFCASSVEGTGLGTEAFFGQGTRLTVV.

V usage is TRBV10-3 and J usage is TRBJ1-1; no firm D call. The V gene lost 4 bases and the J gene lost 4 bases, with 16 bases spanning the gap. The germline V gene encodes CDR1 ENHRY and CDR2 SYGVKD. This CDR3 spans 15 amino acids. CDR3 in amino acids: CAISGGRLTFTEAFF. For the CDR3, the DNA is TGTGCCATCAGTGGGGGTAGGCTTACGTTCACTGAAGCTTTCTTT.

This clonotype was seen a few times. The V gene is TRBV3-1, the J gene TRBJ1-3, with 7 bases that match TRBD1. The CDR3 is 14 residues long. V gave up 1 base and J gave up 3 bases; unmatched junction bases: 0. CDR1 is LGHDT and CDR2 is YNNKEL in the germline V gene (reference sequence). The CDR3, as DNA: TGTGCCAGCAGCCAAGGACAGGGTGGAAACACCATATATTTT. Residues: CASSQGQGGNTIYF.

The chain combines TRBV7-9 with TRBJ1-1, with D possibly being TRBD1 (5 bases). Looked up from germline, CDR1 is SEHNR and CDR2 is FQNEAQ (reference sequence). The CDR3 runs 13 residues. V was trimmed by 10 bases and J by 0 bases, leaving 12 bases between them. The CDR3 nucleotides read TGTGCCACCAACGGGGGGGTGAACACTGAAGCTTTCTTT. This gives the protein CATNGGVNTEAFF.

This sequence joins TRBV6-1 and TRBJ1-2, with TRBD1 matching 9 bases. V was pared by 8 bases and J by 8 bases, with 9 bases of the junction left unmatched. The V gene's germline CDR1 is MNHNS and CDR2 SASEGT. The CDR3 contains 13 residues. CDR3 DNA sequence: TGTGCCAGCGGCACAGGGGGCGGGAGGGGCTACACCTTC. It yields the protein CASGTGGGRGYTF.

This clonotype was observed a few times. The J gene is TRBJ2-5, the V gene TRBV3-1; possibly TRBD2 for D (5 bases). Trimming shortened V by 4 bases and J by 4 bases, and 16 bases separated the two germline ends. Germline CDR1 LGHDT, CDR2 YNNKEL (reference sequence). The CDR3 contains 15 residues. The CDR3, as DNA: TGTGCCAGCAGCCGTGTCACCGGGGTATCAGAGACCCAGTACTTC. It yields the protein CASSRVTGVSETQYF.

The rearrangement links TRBV2 to TRBJ1-5; 12 bases agree with TRBD1. The length of the CDR3 is 15 residues. CDR1 is SNHLY and CDR2 is FYNNEI in the germline V gene. The V gene end was trimmed by 11 bases and the J gene end by 7 bases; junction bases not matched to a gene: 12. CDR3 bases: TGTGCCTGTTCCCGGGACAGGGGGCCAGGGCAGCCCCAGCATTTT. It translates to CACSRDRGPGQPQHF.

This sequence joins TRBV5-1 and TRBJ2-1; D may be TRBD2 (6 bases). This CDR3 has 17 amino acids. Looked up from germline, CDR1 is SGHRS and CDR2 is YFSETQ. Trimming left V 3 bases short and J 2 bases short, with 18 bases between. The CDR3 spells CASSSPPERAPYNEQFF. CDR3 nucleotides: TGCGCCAGCAGCTCTCCCCCCGAGCGGGCTCCCTACAATGAGCAGTTCTTC.

This clonotype was detected ten times or more. The chain couples TRBV27 to TRBJ1-2; the D is unclear. CDR1 MNHEY and CDR2 SMNVEV come from the germline V gene (reference sequence). The CDR3 is 14 residues long. The V end lost 0 bases, the J end lost 4 bases, and 9 bases lay between the germline ends. The CDR3 sequence: CASSLSRSLYGYTF. In DNA, the CDR3 is TGTGCCAGCAGTTTATCCAGGTCGCTCTATGGCTACACCTTC.

The gene calls are TRBV12-3 or TRBV12-4 and TRBJ1-5; no clear D. This CDR3 is built from 17 residues. With 3 bases removed from V and 4 bases from J, the gap between germline ends came to 19 bases. The CDR3 DNA sequence: TGTGCCAGCAGTTTCGTTCGCCCGGCAGGAGGAAATCAGCCCCAGCATTTT. Translating it yields CASSFVRPAGGNQPQHF.

The rearrangement uses TRBV15 and TRBJ1-1; tentative D call: TRBD1 (5 bases). The CDR3 extends over 13 amino acids. Trimming removed 0 bases from V and 6 bases from J, with 8 bases in between. CDR1 LNHNV and CDR2 YYDKDF come from the germline V gene (reference sequence). The CDR3 is CATSREGGSEAFF. DNA of the CDR3: TGTGCCACCAGCAGAGAGGGGGGATCTGAAGCTTTCTTT.

The gene calls are TRBV3-1 and TRBJ1-2; TRBD1 agrees at 10 bases. The CDR3 loop spans 13 amino acids. V shed 7 bases and J 8 bases; nucleotides not matched to a gene: 7. The germline V gene has CDR1 LGHDT and CDR2 YNNKEL (reference sequence). The CDR3 region has the DNA TGTGCCAGCACCCGACAGGGGGCTGACGGCTACACCTTC. As protein: CASTRQGADGYTF.

The chain joins TRBV27 to TRBJ1-1; the D gene is possibly TRBD1 (6 bases). Per germline, CDR1 MNHEY and CDR2 SMNVEV (reference sequence). The V end was cut by 0 bases, the J end by 4 bases, with 12 bases between. The CDR3 contains 15 residues. CDR3 nucleotides: TGTGCCAGCAGTTTATCACCGGGGGCTCCCACTGAAGCTTTCTTT. Translating it yields CASSLSPGAPTEAFF.

This clonotype was seen at least ten times. This chain links TRBV12-3 or TRBV12-4 with TRBJ2-2; TRBD1 matches at 7 bases. The CDR3 is 15 amino acids. The J segment lost 2 bases and the V segment lost 3 bases, leaving 3 bases of the junction unmatched. This chain's CDR3 is CASSFRQGNTGELFF. The CDR3 DNA sequence: TGTGCCAGCAGTTTTCGACAGGGAAACACCGGGGAGCTGTTTTTT.